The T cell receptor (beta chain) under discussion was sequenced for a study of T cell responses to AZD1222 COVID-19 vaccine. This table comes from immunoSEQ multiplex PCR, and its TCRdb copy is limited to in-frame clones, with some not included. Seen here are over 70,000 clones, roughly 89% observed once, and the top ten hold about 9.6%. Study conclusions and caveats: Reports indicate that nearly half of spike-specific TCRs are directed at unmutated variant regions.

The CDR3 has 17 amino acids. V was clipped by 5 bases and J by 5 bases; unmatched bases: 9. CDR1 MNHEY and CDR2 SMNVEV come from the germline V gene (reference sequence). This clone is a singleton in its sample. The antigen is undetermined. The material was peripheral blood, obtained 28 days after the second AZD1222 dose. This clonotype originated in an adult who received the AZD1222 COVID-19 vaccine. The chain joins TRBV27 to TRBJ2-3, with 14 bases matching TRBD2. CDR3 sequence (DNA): TGTGCCAGCAGTCAGTCGACTAGCGGGGGGGCCAGAGATACGCAGTATTTT. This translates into CASSQSTSGGARDTQYF.